The source of this T cell receptor (beta chain) is a study of vaccination and CD4 T cells after COVID-19. About the research overall: Two of the convalescents were Hispanic, and convalescents were six males and four females. Investigators stimulated cells with overlapping spike peptides drawn from SARS-CoV-2, HCoV-NL63, HCoV-OC43 and HCoV-229E.

Treatment: roughly 11-day PBMC culture with coronavirus spike peptide pools or control peptides (ViraFEST assay). Every well contained some 2 million PBMCs, which were grown with roughly 9.1 IU/ml IL-2 and 10 ug/ml peptide pools. The CDR3 contains 15 residues. Germline CDR1 is SNHLY and CDR2 is FYNNEI. Trimming removed 6 bases at V and 6 bases at J, with 15 bases between. Cultured CD4+ T-cell DNA underwent Oncomine TCR Beta short-read sequencing. After culture, CD4+ T cells served as the source for genomic DNA extraction. Using its own MiXCR run on the PCR reads, TCRdb lists one record per CDR3 protein. The table has some 18,000 distinct CDR3 sequences, roughly 50% seen once. A word on this clonotype: The antigen remains unidentified.

The chain combines TRBV2 with TRBJ1-6; possible D gene TRBD1, 5 bases. This receptor was identified in a human donor who had recovered from COVID-19. The sequenced sample was CD4+ T cells from blood, cultured in vitro. This CDR3 is CASRSVAGSNSPLHF. CDR3 nucleotide sequence: TGTGCCAGCAGATCAGTGGCAGGGAGTAATTCACCCCTCCACTTT.